This is a list of T cell receptor beta chains from one sample in a study of response to subunit inactivated influenza vaccine. MiXCR, applied by TCRdb to the RT-PCR reads, yields one record per CDR3 protein. The sample lists about half a million distinct CDR3 sequences, about 25% occurring once. The sample in question was CD4+ T cells sorted from PBMCs, obtained less than 6 days after vaccination. The source is a man aged 50-59 years who received an inactivated influenza vaccine. The CDR3 runs from the conserved cysteine through the conserved F or W. A D gene is named only where the DNA matches it firmly. The size entry is marked missing in some rows and otherwise reads once, few, many or a size class.

abundance	v_gene	d_gene	j_gene	CDR3nt	CDR3aa
few	TRBV25-1	-	TRBJ2-5	TGTGCCAGCAGTGGGAGTGGAGGCCCAGAGACCCAGTACTTC	CASSGSGGPETQYF
-	TRBV15	TRBD1	TRBJ2-2	TGTGCCACCAGCTCACACAGGGGGCCCGGGGAGCTGTTTTTT	CATSSHRGPGELFF
few	TRBV6-2/TRBV6-3	TRBD1	TRBJ2-2	TGTGCCAGCAGTGACAGGGTGAACACCGGGGAGCTGTTTTTT	CASSDRVNTGELFF
few	TRBV30	TRBD1	TRBJ2-7	TGTGCCTGGAGTGTCTCCGGGACAGGGACCTACGAGCAGTACTTC	CAWSVSGTGTYEQYF
few	TRBV5-1	-	TRBJ2-2	TGCGCCAGCAGCCGGAGTTTGGGCGCCGGGGAGCTGTTTTTT	CASSRSLGAGELFF
-	TRBV13	TRBD2	TRBJ2-7	TGTGCCAGCAGCCCTAGCGGGAGGGCCTCCCGCGAGCAGTACTTC	CASSPSGRASREQYF
-	TRBV12-3/TRBV12-4	-	TRBJ2-7	TGTGCCAGCAGCCATCTAGACGAGCAGTACTTC	CASSHLDEQYF
few	TRBV5-1	-	TRBJ2-3	TGCGCCAGCAGCATCCGGACAGACACAGATACGCAGTATTTT	CASSIRTDTDTQYF
few	TRBV2	-	TRBJ1-1	TGTGCCAGCCGAGGGTACGGGGGAAGGGGTGAAGCTTTCTTT	CASRGYGGRGEAFF
-	TRBV5-5	TRBD2	TRBJ2-7	TGTGCCAGCAATTTTCCAGCGGGAGGCGAGCAGTACTTC	CASNFPAGGEQYF
few	TRBV2	TRBD1	TRBJ1-6	TGTGCCAGCAGTGATTGGGACAGGAATTCACCCCTCCACTTT	CASSDWDRNSPLHF
-	TRBV7-2	-	TRBJ2-7	TGTGCCAGCAGCCCCTCTTCTTTCTCTGGCTACGAGCAGTACTTC	CASSPSSFSGYEQYF
few	TRBV20-1	TRBD2	TRBJ2-1	TGTGTGGCTAGCGGAACAAATGAGCAGTTCTTC	CVASGTNEQFF
once	TRBV30	-	TRBJ2-5	TGTGCCTGGAGTGTACCAGGGGGCGGGGGGACCCAGTACTTC	CAWSVPGGGGTQYF
few	TRBV10-3	-	TRBJ2-3	TGTGCCATCAGCGGACAGACCCGCACAGATACGCAGTATTTT	CAISGQTRTDTQYF
-	TRBV7-2	-	TRBJ2-5	TGTGTCAGCAGCTTACAAAGGGGCCCCCAAGAGACCCAGTACTTC	CVSSLQRGPQETQYF
-	TRBV5-1	TRBD2	TRBJ2-5	TGCGCCAGCAGCCGAAGCGGGAGGCCTGAGGAGACCCAGTACTTC	CASSRSGRPEETQYF
-	TRBV27	-	TRBJ2-7	TGTGCCAGCAGGAGACAGCTATCCTACGAGCAGTACTTC	CASRRQLSYEQYF
few	TRBV7-8	TRBD2	TRBJ2-1	TGTGCCAGCAGCTTAGTGGGGACTAGCGGGGGCCAGCGGCAGTTCTTC	CASSLVGTSGGQRQFF
-	TRBV6-2/TRBV6-3	-	TRBJ1-2	TGTGCCAGCAGTTCCACAGCCTACTATGGCTACACCTTC	CASSSTAYYGYTF
-	TRBV3-1	-	TRBJ1-5	TGTGCCAGCAGCCGAGGCCCCGTCAATCAGCCCCAGCATTTT	CASSRGPVNQPQHF
few	TRBV27	TRBD1	TRBJ2-5	TGTGCCAGCAGTCTCCACAGGGGCTTAGAAGAGACCCAGTACTTC	CASSLHRGLEETQYF
-	TRBV10-3	TRBD2	TRBJ2-1	TGTGCCATCAGTGAGTCGCTAGCGGGGGTCGGGGATGAGCAGTTCTTC	CAISESLAGVGDEQFF
-	TRBV10-1	-	TRBJ1-6	TGCGCCAGCAGTGAAGGGACAAGATATTCACCCCTCCACTTT	CASSEGTRYSPLHF
-	TRBV27	-	TRBJ2-7	TGTGCCAGCAGTTTAAAGGGGATTGGCTACGAGCAGTACTTC	CASSLKGIGYEQYF
many	TRBV11-1	TRBD1	TRBJ2-7	TGTGCCAGCACCCCGGGACAGGGACCCTACGAGCAGTACTTC	CASTPGQGPYEQYF
few	TRBV7-2	-	TRBJ2-4	TGTGCCAGCCCAGGCCCAGACGCCAAAAACATTCAGTACTTC	CASPGPDAKNIQYF
-	TRBV6-5	-	TRBJ2-7	TGTGCCAGCAGTTACTCGAGACTAAACCTCTACGAGCAGTACTTC	CASSYSRLNLYEQYF
-	TRBV7-8	TRBD2	TRBJ2-1	TGTGCCAGCAGCGTTGGCCGGCTACCTACTAGCGGGCAGTTCTTC	CASSVGRLPTSGQFF
-	TRBV7-2	-	TRBJ2-1	TGTGCCAGCGGCGGGTCCCTCTACAATGAGCAGTTCTTC	CASGGSLYNEQFF
few	TRBV20-1	-	TRBJ2-7	TGCAGTGCTAGAAACCTCGGGTACGAGCAGTACTTC	CSARNLGYEQYF
-	TRBV20-1	-	TRBJ2-7	TGCAGTGCCTCCACCTGGGCCTACGAGCAGTACTTC	CSASTWAYEQYF
-	TRBV11-2	-	TRBJ2-1	TGTGCCAGCAGCTTAAGTAACGGACCCCCATACAATGAGCAGTTCTTC	CASSLSNGPPYNEQFF
-	TRBV11-2	TRBD2	TRBJ2-1	TGTGCCAGCAGCTTAGGAGGGGCTAGCGGGGGGGCTCGGAGTGAGCAGTTCTTC	CASSLGGASGGARSEQFF
-	TRBV7-2	TRBD1	TRBJ1-5	TGTGCCAGCAGCTTAGAGACAGGGTTTGGTCAGCCCCAGCATTTT	CASSLETGFGQPQHF
-	TRBV10-3	TRBD2	TRBJ2-2	TGTGCCATCTCTCCCAGCGGGAGGGCATCCGGGGAGCTGTTTTTT	CAISPSGRASGELFF
few	TRBV7-8	TRBD2	TRBJ2-5	TGTGCCAGCAGCCGCAGACTAGCGGGGGGGCAAGAGACCCAGTACTTC	CASSRRLAGGQETQYF
few	TRBV10-3	TRBD2	TRBJ2-3	TGTGCCATCAGTATCACTAGCGGGAAATCAGATACGCAGTATTTT	CAISITSGKSDTQYF
few	TRBV27	-	TRBJ2-4	TGTGCCAGCAGTTCCAGGGGAGGGAACCCCGGGGCCAAAAACATTCAGTACTTC	CASSSRGGNPGAKNIQYF
many	TRBV20-1	-	TRBJ2-5	TGCAGTGCTACTATGGCGGGGCAGCAAGAGACCCAGTACTTC	CSATMAGQQETQYF
-	TRBV20-1	-	TRBJ2-1	TGCAGTGCTAGGCCCTCTGGACAGACCTACAATGAGCAGTTCTTC	CSARPSGQTYNEQFF
-	TRBV28	-	TRBJ2-7	TGTGCCAGCAGTTTCACGCGAGCGGCCAAAGGGCAGTACTTC	CASSFTRAAKGQYF
few	TRBV3-1	TRBD1	TRBJ2-3	TGTGCCAGCAGCCCGACAGGGGAGGAAGATACGCAGTATTTT	CASSPTGEEDTQYF
many	TRBV7-2	-	TRBJ1-2	TGTGCCAGCAGCTTAGTAACAGGCGGAGGCTATGGCTACACCTTC	CASSLVTGGGYGYTF
few	TRBV12-3/TRBV12-4	-	TRBJ2-3	TGTGCCAGCAGTCTACGGACTTCCCGTGGCACAGATACGCAGTATTTT	CASSLRTSRGTDTQYF
few	TRBV3-1	-	TRBJ1-6	TGTGCCAGCAGTCGGGATCGGTGGAATTCACCCCTCCACTTT	CASSRDRWNSPLHF
few	TRBV6-1	TRBD2	TRBJ2-1	TGTGCCAGCAAGTCTAGCGGGAGAGGCTCCTACAATGAGCAGTTCTTC	CASKSSGRGSYNEQFF
-	TRBV20-1	-	TRBJ2-3	TGCAGTGCGCCGCGGGGAGATACGCAGTATTTT	CSAPRGDTQYF
-	TRBV20-1	-	TRBJ1-3	TGCAGTGCTAGAAGGGGGGCCTCTGGAAACACCATATATTTT	CSARRGASGNTIYF
-	TRBV14	TRBD1	TRBJ2-7	TGTGCCAGCAGCTTACGGACAGGGGGCGTTTACGAGCAGTACTTC	CASSLRTGGVYEQYF